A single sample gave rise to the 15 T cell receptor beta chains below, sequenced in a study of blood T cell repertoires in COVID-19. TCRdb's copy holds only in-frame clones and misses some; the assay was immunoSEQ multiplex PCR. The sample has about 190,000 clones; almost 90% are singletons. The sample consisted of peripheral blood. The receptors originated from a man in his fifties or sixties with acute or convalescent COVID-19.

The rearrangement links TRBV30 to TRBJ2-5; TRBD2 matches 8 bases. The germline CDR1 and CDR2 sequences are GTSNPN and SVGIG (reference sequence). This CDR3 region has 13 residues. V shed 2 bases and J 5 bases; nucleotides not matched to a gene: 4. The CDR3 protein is CAWSRTSRETQYF. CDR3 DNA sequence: TGTGCCTGGAGTCGGACTAGCCGGGAGACCCAGTACTTC. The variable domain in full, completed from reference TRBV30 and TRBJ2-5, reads SQTIHQWPATLVQPVGSPLSLECTVEGTSNPNLYWYRQAAGRGLQLLFYSVGIGQISSEVPQNLSASRPQDRQFILSSKKLLLSDSGFYLCAWSRTSRETQYFGPGTRLLVL.

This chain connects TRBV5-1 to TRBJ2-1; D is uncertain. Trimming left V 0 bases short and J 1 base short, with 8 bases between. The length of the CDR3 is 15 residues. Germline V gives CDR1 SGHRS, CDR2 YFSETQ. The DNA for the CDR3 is TGCGCCAGCAGCTTGGCTGGAGAGTCCTACAATGAGCAGTTCTTC. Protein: CASSLAGESYNEQFF.

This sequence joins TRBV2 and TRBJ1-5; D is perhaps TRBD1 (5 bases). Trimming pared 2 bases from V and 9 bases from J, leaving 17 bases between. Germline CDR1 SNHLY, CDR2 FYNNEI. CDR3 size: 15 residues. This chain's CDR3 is CASSETGLGRSPQHF. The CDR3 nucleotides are TGTGCCAGCAGTGAAACGGGACTGGGGCGATCGCCCCAGCATTTT. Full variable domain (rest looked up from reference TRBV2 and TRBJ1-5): EPEVTQTPSHQVTQMGQEVILRCVPISNHLYFYWYRQILGQKVEFLVSFYNNEISEKSEIFDDQFSVERPDGSNFTLKIRSTKLEDSAMYFCASSETGLGRSPQHFGDGTRLSIL.

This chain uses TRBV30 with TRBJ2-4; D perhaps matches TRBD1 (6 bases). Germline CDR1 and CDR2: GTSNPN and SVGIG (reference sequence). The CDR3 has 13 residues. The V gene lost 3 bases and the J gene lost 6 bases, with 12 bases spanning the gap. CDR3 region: CAWRQGRANIQYF. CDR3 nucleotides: TGTGCCTGGAGACAGGGACGGGCAAACATTCAGTACTTC.

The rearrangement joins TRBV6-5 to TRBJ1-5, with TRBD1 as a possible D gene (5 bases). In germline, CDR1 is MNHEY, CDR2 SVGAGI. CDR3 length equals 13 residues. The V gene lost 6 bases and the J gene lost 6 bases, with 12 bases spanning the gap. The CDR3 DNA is TGTGCCAGCAGGTGGGGCTTGGGTCAGCCCCAGCATTTT. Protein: CASRWGLGQPQHF.

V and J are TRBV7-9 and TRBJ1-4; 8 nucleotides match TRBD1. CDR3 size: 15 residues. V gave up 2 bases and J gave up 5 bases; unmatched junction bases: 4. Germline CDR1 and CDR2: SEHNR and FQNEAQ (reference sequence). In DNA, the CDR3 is TGTGCCAGCAGCTTACAACGACAGGGGAATGAAAAACTGTTTTTT. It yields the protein CASSLQRQGNEKLFF.

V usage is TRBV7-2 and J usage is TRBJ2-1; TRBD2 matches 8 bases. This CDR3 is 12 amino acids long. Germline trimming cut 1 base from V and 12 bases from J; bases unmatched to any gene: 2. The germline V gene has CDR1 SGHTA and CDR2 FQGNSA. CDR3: CASSLVREVQFF. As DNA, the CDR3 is TGTGCCAGCAGCTTAGTGCGGGAGGTGCAGTTCTTC.

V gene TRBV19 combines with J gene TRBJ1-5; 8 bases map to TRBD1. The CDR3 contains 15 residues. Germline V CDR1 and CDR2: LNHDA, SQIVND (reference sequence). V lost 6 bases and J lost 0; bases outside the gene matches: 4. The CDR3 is CASSETGDSNQPQHF. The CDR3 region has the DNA TGTGCCAGTAGCGAGACAGGGGATAGCAATCAGCCCCAGCATTTT.

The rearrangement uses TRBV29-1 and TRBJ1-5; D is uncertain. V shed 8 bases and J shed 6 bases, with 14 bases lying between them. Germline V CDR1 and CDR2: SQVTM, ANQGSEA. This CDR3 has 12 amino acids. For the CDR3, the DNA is TGCAGCATCTCATCGGAGGGTCAGCCCCAGCATTTT. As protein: CSISSEGQPQHF.

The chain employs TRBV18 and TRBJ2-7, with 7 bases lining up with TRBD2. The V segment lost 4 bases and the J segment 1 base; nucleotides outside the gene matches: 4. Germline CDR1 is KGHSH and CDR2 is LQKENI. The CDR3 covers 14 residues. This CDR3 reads CASSRLAASYEQYF. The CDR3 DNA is TGTGCCAGCTCACGTCTAGCGGCGTCCTACGAGCAGTACTTC.

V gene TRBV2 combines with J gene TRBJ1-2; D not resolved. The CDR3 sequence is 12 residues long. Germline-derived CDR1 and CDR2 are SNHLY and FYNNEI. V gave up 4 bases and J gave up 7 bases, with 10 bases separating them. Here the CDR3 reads CASSVEVSGYTF. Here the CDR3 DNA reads TGTGCCAGCAGTGTTGAGGTTTCTGGCTACACCTTC. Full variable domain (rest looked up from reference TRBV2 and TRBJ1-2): EPEVTQTPSHQVTQMGQEVILRCVPISNHLYFYWYRQILGQKVEFLVSFYNNEISEKSEIFDDQFSVERPDGSNFTLKIRSTKLEDSAMYFCASSVEVSGYTFGSGTRLTVV.

The CDR3 DNA is TGTGCCAGCACCCCGAGCGGGCGGGAGACCCAGTACTTC. Translated: CASTPSGRETQYF. The chain couples TRBV7-2 to TRBJ2-5, with a weak D call TRBD2 (6 bases). Germline values: CDR1 SGHTA, CDR2 FQGNSA. The CDR3 sequence is 13 residues long. The V end was cut by 7 bases, the J end by 5 bases, with 14 bases between.

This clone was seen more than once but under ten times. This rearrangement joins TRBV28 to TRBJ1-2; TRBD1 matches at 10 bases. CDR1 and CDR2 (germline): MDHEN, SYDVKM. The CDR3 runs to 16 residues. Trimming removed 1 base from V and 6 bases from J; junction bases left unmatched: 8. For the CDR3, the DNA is TGTGCCAGCAGTTTATATACCGGGACAGGGGTGGATGGCTACACCTTC. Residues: CASSLYTGTGVDGYTF.

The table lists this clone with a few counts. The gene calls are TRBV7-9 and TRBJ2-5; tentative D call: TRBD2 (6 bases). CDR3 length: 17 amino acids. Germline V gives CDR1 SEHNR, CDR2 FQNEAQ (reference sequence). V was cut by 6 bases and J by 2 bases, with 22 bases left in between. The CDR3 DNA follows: TGTGCCAGCAGACCGGGGAGTGGGGACTCAGCGCAAGAGACCCAGTACTTC. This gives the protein CASRPGSGDSAQETQYF.

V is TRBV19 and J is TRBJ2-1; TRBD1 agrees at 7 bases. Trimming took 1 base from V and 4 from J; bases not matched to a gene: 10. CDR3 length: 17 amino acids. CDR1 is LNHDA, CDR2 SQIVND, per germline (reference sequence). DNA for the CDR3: TGTGCCAGTAGTATAGGTGGGTCCGGGACAGCATACAATGAGCAGTTCTTC. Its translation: CASSIGGSGTAYNEQFF. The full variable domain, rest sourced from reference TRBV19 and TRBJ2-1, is DGGITQSPKYLFRKEGQNVTLSCEQNLNHDAMYWYRQDPGQGLRLIYYSQIVNDFQKGDIAEGYSVSREKKESFPLTVTSAQKNPTAFYLCASSIGGSGTAYNEQFFGPGTRLTVL.